Shown below are 15 T cell receptor beta chains from a single sample sequenced in a study of OX40 agonist ivuxolimab in advanced cancers. Assay: immunoSEQ multiplex PCR; the TCRdb copy retains only in-frame clones and omits some. This table has tens of thousands of clones, less than 90% appearing once. The source was CD4+ or CD8+ T cells sorted from blood, collected in a trial of the OX40 agonist ivuxolimab. The origin of the receptors is an adult with an advanced solid tumor such as melanoma, head and neck, liver or kidney cancer.

J is TRBJ1-1 and V is TRBV4-1, with TRBD1 as a possible D gene (5 bases). CDR1 MGHRA and CDR2 YSYEKL come from the germline V gene. Trimming took off 0 bases at V and 4 bases at J, with 12 bases between the two ends. The CDR3 spans 15 residues. CDR3 loop: CASSQDGGGSTEAFF. CDR3 nucleotide sequence: TGCGCCAGCAGCCAAGACGGGGGGGGGAGCACTGAAGCTTTCTTT.

The V call is TRBV5-1, the J call TRBJ2-2; 7 bases match TRBD2. The V segment lost 4 bases and the J segment 3 bases; nucleotides outside the gene matches: 12. The CDR3 contains 17 residues. The V gene's germline CDR1 is SGHRS and CDR2 YFSETQ. The CDR3 loop is CASSEGPQRGYTGELFF. The CDR3 DNA reads as TGCGCCAGCAGCGAGGGTCCCCAGCGGGGATACACCGGGGAGCTGTTTTTT.

The V call is TRBV5-1, the J call TRBJ2-6; 7 nucleotides align to TRBD1. The CDR3 runs to 18 residues. V was pared by 0 bases and J by 0 bases, with 6 bases of the junction left unmatched. Germline V gene lookup returns CDR1 SGHRS and CDR2 YFSETQ. CDR3 protein: CASSLEGTASSGANVLTF. The CDR3 bases are TGCGCCAGCAGCTTGGAGGGGACAGCGAGCTCTGGGGCCAACGTCCTGACTTTC.

This chain joins TRBV6-6 and TRBJ2-7; a weak D match, TRBD2 (6 bases). This CDR3 comprises 11 residues. The germline V gene has CDR1 MNHNY and CDR2 SVGAGI (reference sequence). The V end lost 8 bases, the J end lost 4 bases, and 9 bases lay between the germline ends. The chain's CDR3 is CASGGAYEQYF. The CDR3 DNA sequence: TGTGCCAGCGGCGGGGCGTACGAGCAGTACTTC.

The table lists this clone with a count of one. This sequence joins TRBV6-6 and TRBJ2-7; D might be TRBD1 (6 bases). The CDR3 contains 12 residues. The V gene's germline CDR1 is MNHNY and CDR2 SVGAGI (reference sequence). With 5 bases removed from V and 2 bases from J, the gap between germline ends came to 7 bases. The CDR3 DNA reads as TGTGCCAGCAGTGACAGGACCTACGAGCAGTACTTC. Amino acids: CASSDRTYEQYF.

About this clone: The sample holds other DNA sequences that translate to the same CDR3. The chain employs TRBV27 and TRBJ2-7, with 13 bases aligning to TRBD2. CDR1 is MNHEY and CDR2 is SMNVEV in the germline V gene (reference sequence). Germline trimming cut 5 bases from V and 4 bases from J; bases unmatched to any gene: 5. CDR3 size: 15 residues. The CDR3 loop is CASSLRLAGGYEQYF. The CDR3 DNA reads TGTGCCAGCAGTCTTAGACTAGCGGGAGGATACGAGCAGTACTTC.

The rearrangement uses TRBV18 and TRBJ2-7; TRBD1 matches at 10 bases. The germline gives CDR1 KGHSH, CDR2 LQKENI. The CDR3 has 13 amino acids. V gave up 3 bases and J gave up 6 bases; unmatched junction bases: 2. This CDR3 is CASSPRDRGEQYF. The CDR3, as DNA: TGTGCCAGCTCACCCCGGGACAGGGGCGAGCAGTACTTC.

This clone was detected once. The V call is TRBV7-2, the J call TRBJ1-5; TRBD1 matches 10 bases. This CDR3 is built from 17 residues. The germline V gene encodes CDR1 SGHTA and CDR2 FQGNSA. V trimming: 1 base; J trimming: 4 bases; junction bases outside the gene matches: 7. The CDR3 region has the DNA TGTGCCAGCAGCTTAGTATCGGGACAGGGGACAAATCAGCCCCAGCATTTT. Encoded protein: CASSLVSGQGTNQPQHF.

The chain recombines TRBV19 with TRBJ2-3; D possibly corresponds to TRBD2 (5 bases). In germline, CDR1 is LNHDA, CDR2 SQIVND (reference sequence). V lost 4 bases and J lost 2, with 10 bases in between. The CDR3 consists of 14 residues. The CDR3 DNA reads as TGTGCCAGTAGTAGCGGGTGGGACACAGATACGCAGTATTTT. Its translation is CASSSGWDTDTQYF. Using reference TRBV19 and TRBJ2-3 for the parts outside the CDR3, the full variable domain is DGGITQSPKYLFRKEGQNVTLSCEQNLNHDAMYWYRQDPGQGLRLIYYSQIVNDFQKGDIAEGYSVSREKKESFPLTVTSAQKNPTAFYLCASSSGWDTDTQYFGPGTRLTVL.

This chain connects TRBV4-3 to TRBJ2-7; perhaps TRBD1 as D (6 bases). The V end lost 1 base, the J end lost 3 bases, and 7 bases lay between the germline ends. CDR1 and CDR2 from the germline V gene are LGHNA and YSLEER. This CDR3 is built from 13 residues. This CDR3 is CASSQVRGYEQYF. The CDR3 coding sequence is TGCGCCAGCAGCCAAGTCAGGGGCTACGAGCAGTACTTC.

The genes are TRBV19 and TRBJ2-7; D unresolved. The V gene's germline CDR1 is LNHDA and CDR2 SQIVND (reference sequence). V shed 3 bases and J shed 2 bases, with 8 bases lying between them. The CDR3 is 13 residues long. The CDR3, as DNA: TGTGCCAGTAGTATTCTACTTACCTACGAGCAGTACTTC. This sequence encodes CASSILLTYEQYF.

This sequence joins TRBV11-2 and TRBJ2-7; TRBD2 aligns across 10 bases. CDR1 and CDR2 from the germline V gene are SGHAT and FQNNGV. V dropped 1 base and J dropped 5; count of bases not matched to a gene: 17. The CDR3 sequence is 19 residues long. The CDR3 is CASSLVGLAGVWAVDEQYF. DNA for the CDR3: TGTGCCAGCAGCTTAGTTGGTCTAGCGGGAGTATGGGCAGTTGACGAGCAGTACTTC.

This chain joins TRBV15 and TRBJ2-7; 7 bases are a match to TRBD1. The CDR3 is 14 residues long. Germline V gives CDR1 LNHNV, CDR2 YYDKDF (reference sequence). The junction had 7 bases not matched to a gene; V was cut back by 8 bases and J by 0 bases. The CDR3 region has the DNA TGTGCCACCCAGGACAGGATTAGCTCCTACGAGCAGTACTTC. Translating it yields CATQDRISSYEQYF. Looking up the rest from reference TRBV15 and TRBJ2-7 gives the full variable domain: DAMVIQNPRYQVTQFGKPVTLSCSQTLNHNVMYWYQQKSSQAPKLLFHYYDKDFNNEADTPDNFQSRRPNTSFCFLDIRSPGLGDTAMYLCATQDRISSYEQYFGPGTRLTVT.

This chain joins TRBV7-2 and TRBJ1-2, with D tentatively TRBD1 (5 bases). Germline CDR1 and CDR2: SGHTA and FQGNSA. CDR3 size: 15 residues. V lost 5 bases, J lost 2 bases, and 15 bases lay in between. CDR3 sequence (DNA): TGTGCCAGCAGCCCGGGGCCAGGGCTGAACTATGGCTACACCTTC. As protein: CASSPGPGLNYGYTF. The variable domain in full, completed from reference TRBV7-2 and TRBJ1-2, reads GAGVSQSPSNKVTEKGKDVELRCDPISGHTALYWYRQSLGQGLEFLIYFQGNSAPDKSGLPSDRFSAERTGGSVSTLTIQRTQQEDSAVYLCASSPGPGLNYGYTFGSGTRLTVV.

The rearrangement links TRBV7-2 to TRBJ2-7; no clear D gene. Germline V gives CDR1 SGHTA, CDR2 FQGNSA. V lost 0 bases and J 2 bases, leaving 8 bases between the germline ends. The CDR3 extends over 14 amino acids. CDR3 protein: CASSLARPPYEQYF. As DNA, the CDR3 is TGTGCCAGCAGCTTAGCCCGCCCTCCCTACGAGCAGTACTTC. Looking up the rest from reference TRBV7-2 and TRBJ2-7 gives the full variable domain: GAGVSQSPSNKVTEKGKDVELRCDPISGHTALYWYRQSLGQGLEFLIYFQGNSAPDKSGLPSDRFSAERTGGSVSTLTIQRTQQEDSAVYLCASSLARPPYEQYFGPGTRLTVT.